This T cell receptor (beta chain) emerged from a study of CD8 T cells in ankylosing spondylitis. Germline V lookup: CDR1 SGHTA, CDR2 FQGTGA. V lost 0 bases and J 7 bases, leaving 16 bases between the germline ends. This CDR3 is 16 amino acids long. TCRdb redid the calling of the 5' RACE reads with MiXCR, one entry per CDR3 protein. This table holds 100,000 to 150,000 distinct CDR3 sequences, roughly a tenth found once. The TCR originated in a male donor with ankylosing spondylitis or in good health (not recorded which). Material: blood, either unsorted or a sorted T cell fraction (not recorded which). The gene calls are TRBV7-3 and TRBJ2-4, with a weak D call TRBD2 (7 bases). DNA for the CDR3: TGTGCCAGCAGCTTAACTGGGGGGGCCCCAAGGAACATTCAGTACTTC. Encoded protein: CASSLTGGAPRNIQYF.